This TCR beta chain emerged from a study of post-analysis software for immune sequencing data. About the research overall: Patients had relapsing-remitting, secondary progressive or progressive-relapsing multiple sclerosis; some lacked subtype. Findings and caveats of the study: Under the F measure, samples that were prepared in one batch clustered strongly together. About 5 TRBV segments were more frequent in patients than controls; TRBV5-6, TRBV5-1 and TRBV20-1 belonged to this group. Compared against controls, patients with multiple sclerosis displayed significantly lower normalized Chao1 diversity.

The V end lost 5 bases, the J end lost 0 bases, and 9 bases lay between the germline ends. Germline loops: CDR1 SGHVS, CDR2 FNYEAQ. The CDR3 is made up of 14 amino acids. Sequencing libraries made from TCR beta cDNA carried unique molecular identifiers. Each sample of roughly 0.95 to 10 million input T cells yielded 500,000 or so cDNA molecules, so each molecule approximated one T cell. In TCRdb, the PCR reads were re-called with MiXCR into one record per CDR3 protein. In the table there are 450,000 to 650,000 distinct CDR3 sequences, around 40% of which are singletons. For this clonotype: The antigen is not known.

The clonotype originates from a girl aged 5-17 years with multiple sclerosis. Sequenced sample: blood. This rearrangement joins TRBV7-6 to TRBJ2-3; D is undetermined. Here the CDR3 reads CASSPFTSTDTQYF. The CDR3 nucleotides are TGTGCCAGCAGCCCCTTTACTAGCACAGATACGCAGTATTTT.